The 28 T cell receptor beta chains reported below all come from one sample, sequenced in a study of T cells in localized non-small cell lung cancer. Clones were read by immunoSEQ multiplex PCR, and TCRdb kept only the in-frame ones, dropping some. Of fewer than 25,000 clones listed, around 90% are singletons. This sample comprised peripheral blood, obtained before any cancer treatment. These receptors were obtained from a male donor at least 60 years old with stage I squamous cell lung carcinoma.

This CDR3 is CASGVRRTEGPGANVLTF. The CDR3 DNA reads TGTGCTAGTGGTGTTCGCAGAACCGAGGGGCCTGGGGCCAACGTCCTGACTTTC. This rearrangement joins TRBV12-5 to TRBJ2-6; the D gene could be TRBD1 or TRBD2 (5 bases each). The V end lost 5 bases, the J end lost 2 bases, and 19 bases lay between the germline ends. This CDR3 is 18 amino acids long. Germline CDR1 is LGHNT and CDR2 is FRNRAP. Together with reference TRBV12-5 and TRBJ2-6, the CDR3 gives the full variable domain: DARVTQTPRHKVTEMGQEVTMRCQPILGHNTVFWYRQTMMQGLELLAYFRNRAPLDDSGMPKDRFSAEMPDATLATLKIQPSEPRDSAVYFCASGVRRTEGPGANVLTFGAGSRLTVL.

The V call is TRBV6-1, the J call TRBJ1-2; 8 bases are shared with TRBD1. Germline CDR1 and CDR2: MNHNS and SASEGT. Trimming took 6 bases from V and 3 from J; bases not matched to a gene: 3. The CDR3 is 13 amino acids. DNA of the CDR3: TGTGCCAGCAGCTCGACAGGGGACTATGGCTACACCTTC. Amino acids: CASSSTGDYGYTF.

The chain links TRBV4-2 to TRBJ2-5, with D possibly matching TRBD2 (6 bases). The CDR3 loop spans 16 amino acids. The germline gives CDR1 LGHNA, CDR2 YNFKEQ. V gave up 0 bases and J gave up 7 bases, with 18 bases separating them. For the CDR3, the DNA is TGTGCCAGCAGCCAAGATCGGGGCAGGGTGGAGGGGACCCAGTACTTC. It translates to CASSQDRGRVEGTQYF.

The rearrangement joins TRBV29-1 to TRBJ1-1; maybe TRBD1 (6 bases). Germline CDR1 is SQVTM and CDR2 is ANQGSEA. The V gene lost 7 bases and the J gene lost 4 bases, with 10 bases spanning the gap. The CDR3 extends over 11 amino acids. CDR3 sequence reads: CSGGQTTEAFF. The CDR3, as DNA: TGCAGCGGAGGACAGACCACTGAAGCTTTCTTT.

The rearrangement joins TRBV5-1 to TRBJ1-6; D uncertain. This CDR3 region has 15 residues. CDR1 and CDR2 from the germline V gene are SGHRS and YFSETQ. V was cut by 2 bases and J by 5 bases, with 11 bases left in between. CDR3 amino acids: CASSFESLNNSPLHF. The CDR3 bases are TGCGCCAGCAGCTTTGAATCCTTGAATAATTCACCCCTCCACTTT.

In regard to this clone: Other DNA sequences in the same sample also yield this CDR3. This chain uses TRBV30 with TRBJ2-3; the D gene is possibly TRBD1 (5 bases). Germline V lookup: CDR1 GTSNPN, CDR2 SVGIG (reference sequence). This CDR3 is built from 13 residues. V gave up 0 bases and J gave up 1 base, with 5 bases separating them. CDR3 nucleotides: TGTGCCTGGAGTGTACAGGGCACAGATACGCAGTATTTT. It yields the protein CAWSVQGTDTQYF.

This chain connects TRBV6-6 to TRBJ1-1, with D tentatively TRBD1 (6 bases). Germline CDR1 MNHNY, CDR2 SVGAGI (reference sequence). Deletions cut 5 bases from V and 8 bases from J, with 9 bases between. CDR3 length equals 11 residues. CDR3 sequence reads: CASSTDREAFF. Written as DNA, the CDR3 is TGTGCCAGCAGTACTGACAGGGAAGCTTTCTTT.

The CDR3 DNA sequence: TGTGCCAGCATGTGGGAACAGGGGCTTCAGCCCCAGCATTTT. Its translation: CASMWEQGLQPQHF. The chain couples TRBV6-1 to TRBJ1-5; 7 bases line up with TRBD1. Losses at the gene ends were 7 bases for V and 6 bases for J; bases not matched to a gene: 9. CDR3 length: 14 amino acids. Germline V gene data show CDR1 as MNHNS and CDR2 as SASEGT.

This clone has only one observation. CDR3 sequence: CASSIRTAANTEAFF. The CDR3 coding sequence is TGTGCCAGCTCAATCCGGACAGCGGCTAACACTGAAGCTTTCTTT. The V call is TRBV18, the J call TRBJ1-1; the D gene is possibly TRBD1 (6 bases). The CDR3 is 15 residues long. The ends were cut back, 5 bases at V and 2 bases at J, with 15 bases in the middle. Looked up from germline, CDR1 is KGHSH and CDR2 is LQKENI.

This rearrangement joins TRBV10-2 to TRBJ1-1; D gene uncertain. Germline loops: CDR1 WSHSY, CDR2 SAAADI. There are 13 residues in the CDR3. The V end was cut by 4 bases, the J end by 5 bases, with 11 bases between. CDR3 residues: CASSGQYGTEAFF. The CDR3 nucleotides read TGCGCCAGCAGTGGGCAGTATGGGACTGAAGCTTTCTTT.

On this clone: One end of the junction varies from germline; a read error may be responsible. The V gene is TRBV18, the J gene TRBJ2-5; possible D gene TRBD2, 6 bases. Germline values: CDR1 KGHSH, CDR2 LQKENI. CDR3 length: 13 amino acids. The CDR3 reads CASSPRREDTQYF. The CDR3, as DNA: TGTGCCAGCTCACCGAGGAGGGAAGACACCCAGTACTTC.

J is TRBJ1-3 and V is TRBV7-2; D gene uncertain. In germline, CDR1 is SGHTA, CDR2 FQGNSA. The CDR3 length is 16 residues. V lost 5 bases and J lost 0, with 14 bases in between. Here the CDR3 reads CASSARVGYSGNTIYF. The CDR3, as DNA: TGTGCCAGCAGCGCCCGGGTGGGGTACTCTGGAAACACCATATATTTT.

The chain is built from TRBV28 and TRBJ1-1; TRBD1 matches at 8 bases. Germline V CDR1 and CDR2: MDHEN, SYDVKM. This CDR3 region has 14 residues. V was clipped by 5 bases and J by 0 bases; unmatched bases: 2. The CDR3 spells CASSRTGLNTEAFF. In DNA form, the CDR3 reads TGTGCCAGCAGTAGGACAGGGTTGAACACTGAAGCTTTCTTT.

This chain connects TRBV10-3 to TRBJ2-7; a weak D match, TRBD1 (6 bases). With 3 bases removed from V and 4 bases from J, the gap between germline ends came to 13 bases. The germline gives CDR1 ENHRY, CDR2 SYGVKD. CDR3 length equals 14 residues. The CDR3 loop reads CAISEQGRGYEQYF. The CDR3 nucleotides read TGTGCCATCAGTGAACAGGGCCGAGGTTACGAGCAGTACTTC.

The rearrangement links TRBV2 to TRBJ1-1; D gene unclear. This CDR3 is built from 12 residues. Per germline, CDR1 SNHLY and CDR2 FYNNEI. V was cut by 8 bases and J by 4 bases, with 11 bases left in between. The CDR3 DNA reads as TGTGCCAGCTTTAGGTTGGGCACTGAAGCTTTCTTT. It specifies CASFRLGTEAFF.

The chain is built from TRBV28 and TRBJ1-1, with 7 nucleotides matching TRBD1. CDR1 and CDR2 (germline): MDHEN, SYDVKM. This CDR3 comprises 13 residues. The V gene end was trimmed by 6 bases and the J gene end by 0 bases; junction bases not matched to a gene: 1. The CDR3 loop is CASRGQLNTEAFF. CDR3 coding DNA: TGTGCCAGCAGGGGACAGCTGAACACTGAAGCTTTCTTT.

The table lists this clone with a count of one. The V call is TRBV5-4, the J call TRBJ1-3, with TRBD1 as a possible D gene (5 bases). The CDR3 is 15 amino acids. Germline CDR1 and CDR2: SGHNT and YYREEE (reference sequence). V lost 3 bases, J lost 0 bases, and 10 bases lay in between. The CDR3, as DNA: TGTGCCAGCAGCTCTGACAGCCGCTCTGGAAACACCATATATTTT. Amino acids: CASSSDSRSGNTIYF.

In its sample, this clone was seen once. The gene calls are TRBV19 and TRBJ2-2, with 9 bases aligning to TRBD1. There are 14 residues in the CDR3. J was trimmed by 5 bases and V by 7 bases; bases with no gene match: 5. CDR1 and CDR2 (germline): LNHDA, SQIVND (reference sequence). The CDR3 region has the DNA TGTGCCAGTACATCGGACAGGGGTACCGGGGAGCTGTTTTTT. Residues: CASTSDRGTGELFF.

V gene TRBV7-3 combines with J gene TRBJ2-2; D may be TRBD1 (6 bases). CDR1 SGHTA and CDR2 FQGTGA come from the germline V gene. The CDR3 has 14 residues. Deletions cut 5 bases from V and 5 bases from J, with 12 bases between. CDR3 sequence (DNA): TGTGCCAGCAGCCGCTCTACAGGGACCGGGGAGCTGTTTTTT. The encoded protein is CASSRSTGTGELFF.

V gene TRBV27 combines with J gene TRBJ1-5, with no clear D. Germline-derived CDR1 and CDR2 are MNHEY and SMNVEV (reference sequence). This CDR3 comprises 15 residues. V lost 4 bases, J lost 6 bases, and 16 bases lay in between. Here the CDR3 DNA reads TGTGCCAGCAGTTCCCTCGAGGGAGGTCTTCAGCCCCAGCATTTT. The encoded protein is CASSSLEGGLQPQHF.

The chain couples TRBV30 to TRBJ1-2; D is uncertain. Germline-derived CDR1 and CDR2 are GTSNPN and SVGIG (reference sequence). Trimming took off 4 bases at V and 7 bases at J, with 16 bases between the two ends. This CDR3 comprises 13 residues. The CDR3 sequence is CAWTRSGSSGYTF. The CDR3 DNA reads as TGTGCCTGGACTAGATCGGGGTCTAGTGGCTACACCTTC.

This clone was counted a few times. The chain employs TRBV12-5 and TRBJ1-6; 7 bases agree with TRBD1. Per the germline V gene, CDR1 is LGHNT and CDR2 is FRNRAP. There are 15 residues in the CDR3. V trimming: 3 bases; J trimming: 7 bases; junction bases outside the gene matches: 6. The CDR3 loop is CASGLARDRNSPLHF. CDR3 nucleotides: TGTGCTAGTGGTTTAGCCCGGGACAGAAATTCACCCCTCCACTTT.

The gene calls are TRBV18 and TRBJ1-5; D is uncertain. V shed 3 bases and J shed 4 bases, with 10 bases lying between them. CDR3 length equals 14 residues. Germline assignment: CDR1 KGHSH and CDR2 LQKENI. The CDR3 spells CASSPGRPNQPQHF. The CDR3 DNA sequence: TGTGCCAGCTCACCGGGCAGACCAAATCAGCCCCAGCATTTT. The whole variable domain, remainder taken from reference TRBV18 and TRBJ1-5, is NAGVMQNPRHLVRRRGQEARLRCSPMKGHSHVYWYRQLPEEGLKFMVYLQKENIIDESGMPKERFSAEFPKEGPSILRIQQVVRGDSAAYFCASSPGRPNQPQHFGDGTRLSIL.

The chain recombines TRBV5-1 with TRBJ2-7; 7 positions match TRBD2. The germline gives CDR1 SGHRS, CDR2 YFSETQ. This CDR3 is built from 16 residues. The ends lost 0 bases at V and 4 bases at J; junction bases unmatched: 10. Here the CDR3 DNA reads TGCGCCAGCAGCTTGGAAGCCCAGCGGGGATTTTACGAGCAGTACTTC. It is translated as CASSLEAQRGFYEQYF.

The gene calls are TRBV5-1 and TRBJ2-7; D uncertain. V was cut by 4 bases and J by 4 bases, with 12 bases left in between. Germline V gene sequence: CDR1 SGHRS, CDR2 YFSETQ. CDR3 size: 13 residues. The CDR3 region has the DNA TGCGCCAGCAGCCTTCCTGGGCTTTACGAGCAGTACTTC. This encodes CASSLPGLYEQYF.

The CDR3 reads CASSPPGNQPQHF. CDR3 sequence (DNA): TGCGCCAGCAGCCCTCCAGGGAATCAGCCCCAGCATTTT. The gene calls are TRBV4-1 and TRBJ1-5; the D gene is possibly TRBD1 (5 bases). V lost 4 bases and J 4 bases, leaving 8 bases between the germline ends. CDR3 length: 13 residues. Per the germline V gene, CDR1 is MGHRA and CDR2 is YSYEKL.

This clone appeared once. This sequence joins TRBV5-1 and TRBJ1-1, with 7 bases aligning to TRBD1. Trimming took 3 bases from V and 0 from J; bases not matched to a gene: 2. The germline gives CDR1 SGHRS, CDR2 YFSETQ. This CDR3 comprises 14 residues. DNA of the CDR3: TGCGCCAGCAGCTCGGGACAGTTGAACACTGAAGCTTTCTTT. This codes for CASSSGQLNTEAFF.

The chain carries TRBV29-1 and TRBJ1-1, with TRBD1 matching 10 bases. The CDR3 length is 14 residues. V gave up 6 bases and J gave up 1 base; unmatched junction bases: 5. Germline V gives CDR1 SQVTM, CDR2 ANQGSEA. CDR3 loop: CSVRQGAWNTEAFF. CDR3 DNA sequence: TGCAGCGTACGACAGGGGGCCTGGAACACTGAAGCTTTCTTT. Variable domain in full (rest from reference TRBV29-1 and TRBJ1-1): SAVISQKPSRDICQRGTSLTIQCQVDSQVTMMFWYRQQPGQSLTLIATANQGSEATYESGFVIDKFPISRPNLTFSTLTVSNMSPEDSSIYLCSVRQGAWNTEAFFGQGTRLTVV.